A single TCR beta chain is shown here with its context. The repertoire was sequenced with immunoSEQ multiplex PCR; TCRdb's copy has only in-frame clones and lacks some. The sample includes 150,000 to 200,000 clones, roughly nine tenths seen only once; the top ten take about 1.4%. These data originate in a study of T cell responses to AZD1222 COVID-19 vaccine. CDR3 length equals 14 residues. Per the germline V gene, CDR1 is MGHRA and CDR2 is YSYEKL. The V end lost 2 bases, the J end lost 4 bases, and 11 bases lay between the germline ends. The rearrangement joins TRBV4-1 to TRBJ1-1; D is unclear. The input for sequencing was peripheral blood, taken on day 0 of AZD1222 vaccination. The receptor was isolated from an adult in good health. Here the CDR3 DNA reads TGCGCCAGCAGCCAAACGGACGCAAGCACTGAAGCTTTCTTT. Translating it yields CASSQTDASTEAFF.